This T cell receptor beta chain emerged from a study of cytomegalovirus exposure and HLA in healthy donors. Study summary: There were 100 million to 130 million unique TCR beta sequences, drawn from approximately 190 million T cells, in an earlier analysis.

This clone appeared once. Antigen: not known. Germline CDR1 is MNHNS and CDR2 is SASEGT. V lost 7 bases to trimming and J lost 6 bases; unmatched junction nucleotides: 3. The CDR3 consists of 13 residues. PCR employed 60 Vbeta and 13 Jbeta primers. TCRdb keeps only in-frame clones here, not all; method: immunoSEQ multiplex PCR. The sample has 150,000 to 200,000 clones; around nine tenths are singletons. Everyone who donated was a healthy bone marrow donor. Study-wide results and caveats: Indistinguishability led to the exclusion of some V segments, TRBV6-2 and TRBV6-3 included. Further analysis was carried out later, and it showed several of the most significant clusters appearing linked to common viral pathogens.

The chain employs TRBV6-1 and TRBJ2-2; 9 bases agree with TRBD1. This TCR derives from a woman under 30 in good health and CMV-seronegative. Material: PBMCs. CDR3 sequence: CASKGQGAGELFF. The CDR3 bases are TGTGCCAGCAAGGGACAGGGAGCCGGGGAGCTGTTTTTT.